This TCR beta chain was documented in a study of T-cell memory formation after mild COVID-19. Broader study findings: For contracting clones, CD4+ ones sat mainly in CM and EM, CD8+ in EMRA.

UMIs and sample barcodes were carried by the TCR alpha and TCR beta cDNA libraries that 5'RACE produced using constant-segment primers. MiXCR was run by TCRdb on the 5' RACE reads, yielding one entry per CDR3 protein. The table records around 36,000 distinct CDR3 sequences, over 9.5% of them present only once. This clonotype was observed many times. Its antigen is unidentified. The CDR3 covers 14 residues. V lost 6 bases to trimming and J lost 7 bases; unmatched junction nucleotides: 5. Germline V lookup: CDR1 MRHNA, CDR2 SNTAGT. V usage is TRBV6-4 and J usage is TRBJ2-1; 11 nucleotides match TRBD2. This TCR derives from a man aged 18-30 years who had mild COVID-19 (a few samples of this study predate the infection). Cell type and time point are not known. Sequencing input: PBMCs or a T cell subset sorted from them (not recorded which). The CDR3 protein is CASSASGGRNEQFF. CDR3 bases: TGTGCCAGCAGCGCTAGCGGGGGGCGGAATGAGCAGTTCTTC.